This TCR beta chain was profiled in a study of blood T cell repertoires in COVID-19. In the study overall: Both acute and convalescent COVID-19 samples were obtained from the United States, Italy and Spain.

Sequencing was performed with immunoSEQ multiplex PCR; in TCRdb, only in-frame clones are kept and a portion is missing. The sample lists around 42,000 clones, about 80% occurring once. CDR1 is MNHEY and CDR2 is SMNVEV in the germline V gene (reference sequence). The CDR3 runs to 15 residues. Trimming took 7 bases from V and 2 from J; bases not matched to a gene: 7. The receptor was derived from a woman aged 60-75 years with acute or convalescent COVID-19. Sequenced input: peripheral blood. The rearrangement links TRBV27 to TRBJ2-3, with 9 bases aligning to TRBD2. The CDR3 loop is CASIEAGGPTDTQYF. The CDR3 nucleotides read TGTGCCAGCATAGAAGCGGGGGGACCCACAGATACGCAGTATTTT.